This T cell receptor (beta chain) originates from a study of blood T cell repertoires in COVID-19. Study details: Acute and convalescent COVID-19 samples came from the United States, Italy and Spain. PBMCs, B-cell-depleted T cells, or T cells were the source of the cDNA or gDNA that made up the material.

Cohort 3 donors were reported recovered after two negative PCRs, clearance, or symptom resolution. Per the authors' pipeline: The assay estimated nucleated cells by amplifying reference gene primers. Clones were read by immunoSEQ multiplex PCR, and TCRdb kept only the in-frame ones, dropping some. For V, J and clone size, that table is used; D and trimming come from the DNA. The sample shows hundreds of thousands of clones, 85% to 90% of them seen only once. This clone was seen only once. Trimming pared 0 bases from V and 6 bases from J, leaving 15 bases between. This CDR3 is built from 15 residues. From germline, CDR1 is SGHNT and CDR2 YYREEE (reference sequence).

The V call is TRBV5-4, the J call TRBJ1-2; D perhaps matches TRBD1 (5 bases). The receptor was isolated from a man aged 18 to 29 who had recovered from COVID-19. Input material: PBMCs or T cells enriched from blood (not recorded which). CDR3 in amino acids: CASSLARVEVHGYTF. The CDR3 DNA is TGTGCCAGCAGCTTGGCCAGGGTCGAGGTACATGGCTACACCTTC. Combining the CDR3 with reference TRBV5-4 and TRBJ1-2 gives the whole variable domain ETGVTQSPTHLIKTRGQQVTLRCSSQSGHNTVSWYQQALGQGPQFIFQYYREEENGRGNFPPRFSGLQFPNYSSELNVNALELDDSALYLCASSLARVEVHGYTFGSGTRLTVV.